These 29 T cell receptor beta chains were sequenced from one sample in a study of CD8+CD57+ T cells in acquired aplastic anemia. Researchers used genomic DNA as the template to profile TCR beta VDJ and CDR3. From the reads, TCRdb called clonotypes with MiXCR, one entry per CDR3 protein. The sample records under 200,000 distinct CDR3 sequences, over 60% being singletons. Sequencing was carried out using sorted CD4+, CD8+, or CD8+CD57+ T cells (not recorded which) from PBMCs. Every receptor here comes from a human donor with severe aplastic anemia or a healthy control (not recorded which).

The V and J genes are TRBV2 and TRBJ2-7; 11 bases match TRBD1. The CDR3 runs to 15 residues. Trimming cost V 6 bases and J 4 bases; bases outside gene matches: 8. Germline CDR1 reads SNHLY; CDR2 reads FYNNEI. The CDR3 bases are TGTGCCAGCAGCCCTCTGGACAGGGGGCGTTACGAGCAGTACTTC. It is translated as CASSPLDRGRYEQYF.

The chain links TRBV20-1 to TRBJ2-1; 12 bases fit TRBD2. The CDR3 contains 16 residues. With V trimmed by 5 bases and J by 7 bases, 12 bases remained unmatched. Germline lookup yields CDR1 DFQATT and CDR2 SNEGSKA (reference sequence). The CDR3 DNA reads TGCAGTGCTTCCCACCCTAGCGGGGGGGCCTCTAATGAGCAGTTCTTC. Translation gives CSASHPSGGASNEQFF.

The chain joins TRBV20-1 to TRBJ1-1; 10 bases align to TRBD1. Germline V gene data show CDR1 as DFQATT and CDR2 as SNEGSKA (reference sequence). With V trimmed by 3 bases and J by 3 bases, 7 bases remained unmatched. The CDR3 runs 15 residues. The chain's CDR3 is CSASGTGVGDTEAFF. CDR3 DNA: TGCAGTGCTAGTGGGACAGGGGTGGGGGACACTGAAGCTTTCTTT.

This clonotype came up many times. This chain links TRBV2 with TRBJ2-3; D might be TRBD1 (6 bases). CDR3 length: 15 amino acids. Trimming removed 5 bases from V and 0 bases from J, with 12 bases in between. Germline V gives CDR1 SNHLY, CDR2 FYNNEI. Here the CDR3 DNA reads TGTGCCAGCAGTATAGGGACAACTAGCACAGATACGCAGTATTTT. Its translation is CASSIGTTSTDTQYF.

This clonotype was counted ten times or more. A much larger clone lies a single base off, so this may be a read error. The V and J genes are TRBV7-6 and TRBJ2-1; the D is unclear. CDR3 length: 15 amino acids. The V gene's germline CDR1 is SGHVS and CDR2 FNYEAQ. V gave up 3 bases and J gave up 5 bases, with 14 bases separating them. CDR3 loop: CASSFLWYGDNEQFF. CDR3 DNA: TGTGCCAGCAGCTTCCTCTGGTATGGGGACAATGAGCAGTTCTTC.

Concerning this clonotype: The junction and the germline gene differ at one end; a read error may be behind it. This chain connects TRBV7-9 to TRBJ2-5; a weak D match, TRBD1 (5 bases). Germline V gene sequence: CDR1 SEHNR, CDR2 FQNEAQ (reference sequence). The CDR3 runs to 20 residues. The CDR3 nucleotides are TGTGCCAGCAGCTTAGGGGGCAGGGTTCCCTTGTGTCCTGACCAAGAGACCCAGCACTTC. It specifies CASSLGGRVPLCPDQETQHF.

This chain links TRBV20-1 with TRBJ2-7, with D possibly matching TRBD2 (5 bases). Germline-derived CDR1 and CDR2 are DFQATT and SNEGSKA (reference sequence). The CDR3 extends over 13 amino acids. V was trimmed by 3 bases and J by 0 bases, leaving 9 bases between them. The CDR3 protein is CSASFRGSYEQYF. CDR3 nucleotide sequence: TGCAGTGCTAGCTTCCGGGGCTCCTACGAGCAGTACTTC.

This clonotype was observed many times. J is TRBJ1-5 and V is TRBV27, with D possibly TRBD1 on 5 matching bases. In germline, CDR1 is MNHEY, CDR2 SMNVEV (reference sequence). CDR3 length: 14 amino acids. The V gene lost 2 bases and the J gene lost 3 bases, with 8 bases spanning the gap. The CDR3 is CASSLAGFNQPQHF. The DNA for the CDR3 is TGTGCCAGCAGTTTAGCAGGGTTCAATCAGCCCCAGCATTTT.

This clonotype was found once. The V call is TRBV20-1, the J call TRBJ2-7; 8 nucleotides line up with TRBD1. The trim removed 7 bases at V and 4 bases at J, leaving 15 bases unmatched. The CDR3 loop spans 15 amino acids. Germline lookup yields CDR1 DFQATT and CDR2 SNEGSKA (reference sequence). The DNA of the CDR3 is TGCAGTGGGTCGGACAGGGCTAATACGCGGTACGAGCAGTACTTC. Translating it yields CSGSDRANTRYEQYF.

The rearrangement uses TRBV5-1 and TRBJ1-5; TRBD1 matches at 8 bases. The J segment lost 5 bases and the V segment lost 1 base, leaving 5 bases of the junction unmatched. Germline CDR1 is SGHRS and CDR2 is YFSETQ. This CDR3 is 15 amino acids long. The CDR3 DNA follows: TGCGCCAGCAGCTTGAGTGGACAGGGTGATCAGCCCCAGCATTTT. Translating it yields CASSLSGQGDQPQHF.

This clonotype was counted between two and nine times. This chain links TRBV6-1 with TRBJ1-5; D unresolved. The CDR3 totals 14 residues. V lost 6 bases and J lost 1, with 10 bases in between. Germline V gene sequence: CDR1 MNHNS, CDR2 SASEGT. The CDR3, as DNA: TGTGCCAGCAGATCCGGAGGGAGCAATCAGCCCCAGCATTTT. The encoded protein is CASRSGGSNQPQHF.

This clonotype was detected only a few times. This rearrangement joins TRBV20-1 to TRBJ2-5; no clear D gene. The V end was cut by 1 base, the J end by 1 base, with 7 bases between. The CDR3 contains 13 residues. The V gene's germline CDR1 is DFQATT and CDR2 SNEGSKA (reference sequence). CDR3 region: CSARGLLQETQYF. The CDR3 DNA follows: TGCAGTGCTAGAGGACTTCTCCAAGAGACCCAGTACTTC.

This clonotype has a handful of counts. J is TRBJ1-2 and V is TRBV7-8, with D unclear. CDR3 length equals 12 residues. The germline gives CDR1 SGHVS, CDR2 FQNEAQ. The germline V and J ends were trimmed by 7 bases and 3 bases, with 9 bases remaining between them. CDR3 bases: TGTGCCAGCACTCCGGGCTACTATGGCTACACCTTC. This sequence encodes CASTPGYYGYTF.

CDR3 loop: CASSEIDGNYGYTF. DNA for the CDR3: TGTGCCAGCAGTGAAATCGACGGGAACTATGGCTACACCTTC. This sequence joins TRBV2 and TRBJ1-2, with D uncertain. V was cut by 2 bases and J by 2 bases, with 9 bases left in between. This CDR3 has 14 amino acids. Germline loops: CDR1 SNHLY, CDR2 FYNNEI.

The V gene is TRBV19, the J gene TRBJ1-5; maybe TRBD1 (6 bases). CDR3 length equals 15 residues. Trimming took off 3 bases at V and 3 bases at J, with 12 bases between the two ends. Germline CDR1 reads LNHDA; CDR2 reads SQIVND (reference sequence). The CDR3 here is CASSIDRRFNQPQHF. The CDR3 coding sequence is TGTGCCAGTAGTATCGACAGGCGATTCAATCAGCCCCAGCATTTT.

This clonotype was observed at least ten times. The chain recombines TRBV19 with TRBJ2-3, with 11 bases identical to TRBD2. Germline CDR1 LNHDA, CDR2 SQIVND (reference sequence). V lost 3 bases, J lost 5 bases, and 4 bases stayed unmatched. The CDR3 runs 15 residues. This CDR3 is CASSILAGGQDTQYF. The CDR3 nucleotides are TGTGCCAGTAGTATTTTAGCGGGGGGGCAAGATACGCAGTATTTT. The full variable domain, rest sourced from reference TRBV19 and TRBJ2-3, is DGGITQSPKYLFRKEGQNVTLSCEQNLNHDAMYWYRQDPGQGLRLIYYSQIVNDFQKGDIAEGYSVSREKKESFPLTVTSAQKNPTAFYLCASSILAGGQDTQYFGPGTRLTVL.

CDR3 nucleotide sequence: TGTGCCAGCAGCTTAGTAAGACAGGGGGGCTACGAGCAGTACTTC. This sequence encodes CASSLVRQGGYEQYF. The chain joins TRBV7-6 to TRBJ2-7; TRBD1 agrees at 9 bases. In germline, CDR1 is SGHVS, CDR2 FNYEAQ. The V and J ends lost 1 base and 3 bases, in that order; junction bases with no gene match: 4. This CDR3 comprises 15 residues.

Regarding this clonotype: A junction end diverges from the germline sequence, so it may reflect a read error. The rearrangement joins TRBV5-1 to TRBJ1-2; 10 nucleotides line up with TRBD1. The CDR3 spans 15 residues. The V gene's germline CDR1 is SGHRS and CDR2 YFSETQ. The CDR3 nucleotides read TGTGCCAGCAGCATTCTGACCGGGACAGGGGATGGCTACACCTTC. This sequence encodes CASSILTGTGDGYTF. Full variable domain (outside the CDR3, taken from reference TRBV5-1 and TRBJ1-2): KAGVTQTPRYLIKTRGQQVTLSCSPISGHRSVSWYQQTPGQGLQFLFEYFSETQRNKGNFPGRFSGRQFSNSRSEMNVSTLELGDSALYLCASSILTGTGDGYTFGSGTRLTVV.

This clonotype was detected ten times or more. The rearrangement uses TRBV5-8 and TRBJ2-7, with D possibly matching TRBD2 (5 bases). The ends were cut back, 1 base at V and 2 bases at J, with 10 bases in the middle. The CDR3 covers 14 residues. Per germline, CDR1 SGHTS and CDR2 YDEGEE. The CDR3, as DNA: TGTGCCAGCAGCTTGAGAGGGTCCGCCTACGAGCAGTACTTC. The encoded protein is CASSLRGSAYEQYF.

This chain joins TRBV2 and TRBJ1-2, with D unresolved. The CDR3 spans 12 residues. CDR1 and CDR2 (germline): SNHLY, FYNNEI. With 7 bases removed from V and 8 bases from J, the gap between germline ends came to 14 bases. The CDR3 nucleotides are TGTGCCAGCATGGGTGGAGCTGGCGGCTACACCTTC. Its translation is CASMGGAGGYTF.

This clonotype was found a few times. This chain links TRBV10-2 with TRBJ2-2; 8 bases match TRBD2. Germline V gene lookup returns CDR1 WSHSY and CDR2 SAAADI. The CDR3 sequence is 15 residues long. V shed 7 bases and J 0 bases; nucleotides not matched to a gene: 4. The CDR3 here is CASTMGLANTGELFF. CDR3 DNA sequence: TGCGCCAGCACAATGGGACTAGCGAACACCGGGGAGCTGTTTTTT.

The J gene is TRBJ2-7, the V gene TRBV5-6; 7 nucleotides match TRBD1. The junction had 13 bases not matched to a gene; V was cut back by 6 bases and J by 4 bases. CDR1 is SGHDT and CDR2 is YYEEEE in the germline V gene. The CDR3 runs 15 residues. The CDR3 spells CASTGPGTEFYEQYF. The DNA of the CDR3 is TGTGCCAGCACCGGGCCCGGGACAGAATTTTACGAGCAGTACTTC.

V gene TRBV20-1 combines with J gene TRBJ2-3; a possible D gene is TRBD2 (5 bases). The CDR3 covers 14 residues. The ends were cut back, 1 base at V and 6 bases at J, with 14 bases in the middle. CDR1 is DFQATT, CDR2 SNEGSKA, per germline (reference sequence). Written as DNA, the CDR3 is TGCAGTGCTAGAGTGGGCGGACTTGGGGATACGCAGTATTTT. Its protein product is CSARVGGLGDTQYF.

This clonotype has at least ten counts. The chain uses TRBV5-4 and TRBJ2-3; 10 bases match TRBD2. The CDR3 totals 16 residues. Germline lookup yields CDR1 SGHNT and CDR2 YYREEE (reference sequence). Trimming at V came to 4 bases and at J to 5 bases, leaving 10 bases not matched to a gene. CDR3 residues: CASSLIGLAAGDTQYF. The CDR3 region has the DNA TGTGCCAGCAGCCTGATAGGACTAGCGGCGGGAGATACGCAGTATTTT.

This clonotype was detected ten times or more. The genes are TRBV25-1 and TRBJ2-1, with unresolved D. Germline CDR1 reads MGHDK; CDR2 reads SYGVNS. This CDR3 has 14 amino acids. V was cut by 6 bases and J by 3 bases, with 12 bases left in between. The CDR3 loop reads CASSLAGYYNEQFF. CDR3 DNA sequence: TGTGCCAGCAGCCTGGCCGGATACTACAATGAGCAGTTCTTC.

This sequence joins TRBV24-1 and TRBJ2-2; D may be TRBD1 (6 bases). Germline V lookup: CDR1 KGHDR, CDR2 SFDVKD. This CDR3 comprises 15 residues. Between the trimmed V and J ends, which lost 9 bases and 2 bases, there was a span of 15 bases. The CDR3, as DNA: TGTGCCACCGGGAGCTGGGGGCAAAACACCGGGGAGCTGTTTTTT. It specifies CATGSWGQNTGELFF.

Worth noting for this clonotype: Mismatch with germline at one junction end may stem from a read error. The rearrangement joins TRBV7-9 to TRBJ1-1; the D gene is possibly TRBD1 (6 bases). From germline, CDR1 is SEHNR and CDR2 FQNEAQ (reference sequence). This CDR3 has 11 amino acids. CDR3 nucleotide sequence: TGTGCCAGCAGCTTCGTTCAGGGGAGCGTCTTT. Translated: CASSFVQGSVF.

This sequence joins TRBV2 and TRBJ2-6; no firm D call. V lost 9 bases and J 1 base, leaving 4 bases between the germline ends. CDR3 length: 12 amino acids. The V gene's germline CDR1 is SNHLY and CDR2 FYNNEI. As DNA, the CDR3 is TGTGCCAGTCGGTCTGGGGCCAACGTCCTGACTTTC. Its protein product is CASRSGANVLTF. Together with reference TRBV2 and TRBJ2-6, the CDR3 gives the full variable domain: EPEVTQTPSHQVTQMGQEVILRCVPISNHLYFYWYRQILGQKVEFLVSFYNNEISEKSEIFDDQFSVERPDGSNFTLKIRSTKLEDSAMYFCASRSGANVLTFGAGSRLTVL.

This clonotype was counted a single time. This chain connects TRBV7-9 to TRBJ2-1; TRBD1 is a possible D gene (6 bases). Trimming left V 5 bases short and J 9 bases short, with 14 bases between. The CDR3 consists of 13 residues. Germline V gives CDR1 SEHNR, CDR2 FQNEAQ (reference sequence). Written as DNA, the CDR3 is TGTGCCAGCAGCGCCACAGGGTATGGTGAGCAGTTCTTC. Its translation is CASSATGYGEQFF.